These T cell receptor beta chains were read from a single sample in a study of cytomegalovirus exposure and HLA in healthy donors. TCRdb's table, derived via immunoSEQ multiplex PCR, lists solely in-frame clones and lacks some. The sample includes more than 150,000 clones, roughly 80% seen only once; the top ten take about 0.84%. Sequenced material: PBMCs. The receptors here all came from a woman aged 18-35 years in good health and CMV-seronegative. Each CDR3 is given without its conserved first and last residue. Where a row states a size, it is once, few, many or the class of an expanded clone; other rows omit it.

j_gene: TRBJ1-2
abundance: .
v_gene: TRBV7-9
CDR3aa: ASSEGGDGVNYGYT

j_gene: TRBJ1-6
abundance: .
v_gene: TRBV4-2
CDR3aa: ASSQDVPILGKNNSPLH

j_gene: TRBJ2-7
abundance: .
v_gene: TRBV6-6
CDR3aa: ASSSEGTGDSYEQY

j_gene: TRBJ1-6
abundance: .
v_gene: TRBV27
CDR3aa: ASSPGTGLHNSPLH

j_gene: TRBJ2-2
abundance: few
v_gene: TRBV7-9
CDR3aa: ASSPTAGGTPPGELF

j_gene: TRBJ1-1
abundance: .
v_gene: TRBV18
CDR3aa: ASSPRDRAEAF

j_gene: .
abundance: .
v_gene: TRBV10-1
CDR3aa: ASRAGPGKGCSEQY

j_gene: TRBJ1-1
abundance: few
v_gene: TRBV7-3
CDR3aa: ASSGQENTEAF

j_gene: TRBJ2-7
abundance: few
v_gene: TRBV19
CDR3aa: ASSIDWGQVYEQY

j_gene: TRBJ2-7
abundance: .
v_gene: TRBV7-8
CDR3aa: ASSLELAGGYEQY

j_gene: TRBJ2-5
abundance: .
v_gene: TRBV6-1
CDR3aa: ATSGLAGPQY

j_gene: TRBJ1-1
abundance: .
v_gene: TRBV10-3
CDR3aa: AINPTGGPTEAF

j_gene: TRBJ1-1
abundance: .
v_gene: TRBV6-5
CDR3aa: ASSYDRGTEAF

j_gene: TRBJ1-1
abundance: .
v_gene: TRBV9
CDR3aa: ASSPEGLYTEAF

j_gene: TRBJ2-5
abundance: .
v_gene: TRBV5-6
CDR3aa: ASSLRQGETQY

j_gene: TRBJ2-1
abundance: .
v_gene: TRBV7-8
CDR3aa: ASAWTSGRSSYNEQF

j_gene: TRBJ1-3
abundance: .
v_gene: TRBV2
CDR3aa: ASSGQDRGFPGNTIY

j_gene: TRBJ1-1
abundance: .
v_gene: TRBV27
CDR3aa: ASSEGGLAEAF

j_gene: TRBJ1-2
abundance: .
v_gene: TRBV5-1
CDR3aa: ASSLAGGFDYGYT

j_gene: TRBJ2-7
abundance: .
v_gene: TRBV6-5
CDR3aa: ASSRQGYEQY

j_gene: TRBJ2-2
abundance: .
v_gene: TRBV6-6
CDR3aa: ASSYWTGGNTGELF

j_gene: TRBJ2-1
abundance: .
v_gene: TRBV27
CDR3aa: ASSPLQQSSYNEQF

j_gene: TRBJ1-6
abundance: .
v_gene: TRBV4-1
CDR3aa: ASSQDRRTGEINNSPLH

j_gene: TRBJ2-5
abundance: .
v_gene: TRBV11-2
CDR3aa: ASSYPTGGFRETQY